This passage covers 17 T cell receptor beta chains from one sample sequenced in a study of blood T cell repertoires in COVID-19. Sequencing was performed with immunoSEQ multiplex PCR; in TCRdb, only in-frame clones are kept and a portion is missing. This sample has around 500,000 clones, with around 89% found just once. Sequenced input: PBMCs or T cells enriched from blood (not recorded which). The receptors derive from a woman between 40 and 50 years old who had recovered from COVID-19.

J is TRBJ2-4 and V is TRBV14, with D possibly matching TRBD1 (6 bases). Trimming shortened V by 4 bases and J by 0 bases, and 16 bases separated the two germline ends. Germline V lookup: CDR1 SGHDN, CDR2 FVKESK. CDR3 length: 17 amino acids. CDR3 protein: CASSPYRGTLAKNIQYF. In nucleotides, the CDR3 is TGTGCCAGCAGCCCTTATAGGGGGACACTAGCCAAAAACATTCAGTACTTC.

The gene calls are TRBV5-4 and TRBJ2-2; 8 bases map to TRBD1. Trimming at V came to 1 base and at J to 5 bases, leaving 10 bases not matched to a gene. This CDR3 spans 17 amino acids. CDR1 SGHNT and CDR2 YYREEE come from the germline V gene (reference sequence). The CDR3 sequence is CASSLSKTGARTGELFF. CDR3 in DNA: TGTGCCAGCAGCTTGAGCAAGACAGGGGCCCGGACCGGGGAGCTGTTTTTT.

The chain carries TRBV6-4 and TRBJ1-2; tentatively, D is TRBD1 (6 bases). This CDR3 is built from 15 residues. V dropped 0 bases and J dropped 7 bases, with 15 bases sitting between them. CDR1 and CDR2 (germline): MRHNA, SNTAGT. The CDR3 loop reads CASSDSGATNRGYTF. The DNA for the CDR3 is TGTGCCAGCAGTGACTCGGGGGCCACCAATCGTGGCTACACCTTC.

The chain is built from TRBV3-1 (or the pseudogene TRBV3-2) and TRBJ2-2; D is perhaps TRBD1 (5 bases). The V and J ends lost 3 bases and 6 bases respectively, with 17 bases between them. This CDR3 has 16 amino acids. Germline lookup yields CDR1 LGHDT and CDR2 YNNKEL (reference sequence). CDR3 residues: CASSQDAAGWAGELFF. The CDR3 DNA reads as TGTGCCAGCAGCCAGGACGCGGCAGGGTGGGCCGGGGAGCTGTTTTTT.

CDR3 nucleotides: TGTGCCAGCAGTCGGGGACTAGCGGGGACCACCGGGGAGCTGTTTTTT. Protein sequence: CASSRGLAGTTGELFF. The rearrangement links TRBV28 to TRBJ2-2; 13 bases are a match to TRBD2. V was pared by 5 bases and J by 4 bases, with 4 bases of the junction left unmatched. Germline CDR1 reads MDHEN; CDR2 reads SYDVKM. The CDR3 has 16 amino acids.

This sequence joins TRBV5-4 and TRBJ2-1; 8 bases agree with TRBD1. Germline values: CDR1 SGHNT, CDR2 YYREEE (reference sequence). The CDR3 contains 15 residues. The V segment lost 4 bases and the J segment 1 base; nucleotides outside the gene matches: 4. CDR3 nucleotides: TGTGCCAGCAGCGCGGACAGGGTATCCTACAATGAGCAGTTCTTC. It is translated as CASSADRVSYNEQFF.

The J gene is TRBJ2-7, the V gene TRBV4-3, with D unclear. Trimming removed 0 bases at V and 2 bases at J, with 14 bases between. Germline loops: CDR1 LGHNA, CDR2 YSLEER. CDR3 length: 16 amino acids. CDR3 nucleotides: TGCGCCAGCAGCCAAGATATAAGAGTTCCTCCCTACGAGCAGTACTTC. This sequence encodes CASSQDIRVPPYEQYF.

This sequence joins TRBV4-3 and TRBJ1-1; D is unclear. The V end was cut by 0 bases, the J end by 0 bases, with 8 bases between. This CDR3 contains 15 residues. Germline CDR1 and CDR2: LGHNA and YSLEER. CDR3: CASSQESQVNTEAFF. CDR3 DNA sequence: TGCGCCAGCAGCCAAGAGTCTCAGGTGAACACTGAAGCTTTCTTT.

For the CDR3, the DNA is TGTGCCAGCAGTGAATCAGGGGTCCCTTCCTACGAGCAGTACTTC. Translating gives CASSESGVPSYEQYF. V gene TRBV25-1 combines with J gene TRBJ2-7; a possible D gene is TRBD1 (6 bases). Germline CDR1 is MGHDK and CDR2 is SYGVNS. The length of the CDR3 is 15 residues. V gave up 1 base and J gave up 1 base, with 11 bases separating them.

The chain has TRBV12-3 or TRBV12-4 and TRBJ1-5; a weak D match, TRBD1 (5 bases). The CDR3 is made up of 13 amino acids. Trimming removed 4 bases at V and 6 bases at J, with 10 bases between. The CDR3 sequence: CASSWDGGQPQHF. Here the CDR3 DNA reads TGTGCCAGCAGTTGGGACGGGGGTCAGCCCCAGCATTTT.

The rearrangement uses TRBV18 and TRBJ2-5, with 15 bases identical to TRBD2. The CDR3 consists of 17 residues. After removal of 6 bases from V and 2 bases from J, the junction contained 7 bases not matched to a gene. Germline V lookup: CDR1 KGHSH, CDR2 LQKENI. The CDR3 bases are TGTGCCAGCTCGCGGACTAGCGGGAGGGCCGTGCAAGAGACCCAGTACTTC. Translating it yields CASSRTSGRAVQETQYF.

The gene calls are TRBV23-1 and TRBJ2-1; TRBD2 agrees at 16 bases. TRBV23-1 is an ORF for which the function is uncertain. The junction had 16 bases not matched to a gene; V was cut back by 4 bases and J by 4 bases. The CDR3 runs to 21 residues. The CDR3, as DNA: TGCGCCAGCAGTCTCCGGGACTCCCCAGGGGGACTAGCGGGAGGGTACAATGAGCAGTTCTTC. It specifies CASSLRDSPGGLAGGYNEQFF.

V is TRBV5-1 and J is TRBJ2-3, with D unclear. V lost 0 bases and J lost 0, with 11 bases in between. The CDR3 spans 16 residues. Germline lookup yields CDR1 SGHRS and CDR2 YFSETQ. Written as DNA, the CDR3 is TGCGCCAGCAGCTTGGGTCTAGAGGCTAGCACAGATACGCAGTATTTT. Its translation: CASSLGLEASTDTQYF.

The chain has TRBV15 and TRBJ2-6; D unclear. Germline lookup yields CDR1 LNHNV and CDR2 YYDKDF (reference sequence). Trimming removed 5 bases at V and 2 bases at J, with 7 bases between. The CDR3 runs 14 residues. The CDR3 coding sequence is TGTGCCACCAGCTGGCAAACTGGGGCCAACGTCCTGACTTTC. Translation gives CATSWQTGANVLTF.

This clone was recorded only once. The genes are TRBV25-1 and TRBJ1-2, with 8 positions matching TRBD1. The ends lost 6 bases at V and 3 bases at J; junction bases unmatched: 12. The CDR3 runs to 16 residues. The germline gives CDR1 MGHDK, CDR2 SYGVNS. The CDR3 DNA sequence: TGTGCCAGCAGCTCGAATGAAGGACAGGGAGACTATGGCTACACCTTC. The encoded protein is CASSSNEGQGDYGYTF.

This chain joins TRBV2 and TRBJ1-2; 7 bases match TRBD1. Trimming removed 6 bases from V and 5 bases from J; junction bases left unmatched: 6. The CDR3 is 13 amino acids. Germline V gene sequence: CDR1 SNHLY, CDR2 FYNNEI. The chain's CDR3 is CASRQGTGYGYTF. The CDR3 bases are TGTGCCAGCAGACAGGGGACGGGGTATGGCTACACCTTC.

The CDR3 bases are TGTGCCAGCACGACACATGGGAACACTGAAGCTTTCTTT. Its translation: CASTTHGNTEAFF. The rearrangement uses TRBV10-3 and TRBJ1-1; D is unclear. V was cut by 10 bases and J by 1 base, with 13 bases left in between. The CDR3 consists of 13 residues. The V gene's germline CDR1 is ENHRY and CDR2 SYGVKD.